This is a list of T cell receptor beta chains from one sample in a study of post-analysis software for immune sequencing data. TCRdb processed the PCR reads anew with MiXCR; each CDR3 protein has one entry. The data show more than 500,000 distinct CDR3 sequences, with roughly 34% seen just once and around 6% held by the top ten. Sequencing input: blood. The receptors shown here come from a girl under 18 with multiple sclerosis. CDR3s include the opening cysteine and the closing phenylalanine or tryptophan. D genes are given only for firm matches. The size entry is marked missing in some rows and otherwise reads once, few, many or a size class.

J gene,D gene,clone size,V gene,CDR3 protein,CDR3 DNA
TRBJ2-7,TRBD1,.,TRBV7-9,CASSWSWGQGYNEQYF,TGTGCCAGCAGCTGGTCCTGGGGACAGGGTTACAATGAGCAGTACTTC
TRBJ1-1,.,.,TRBV12-3/TRBV12-4,CASSLRQGSGTEAFF,TGTGCCAGCAGTTTACGTCAGGGCTCCGGCACTGAAGCTTTCTTT
TRBJ2-3,.,few,TRBV4-1,CASSQVGVSTDTQYF,TGCGCCAGCAGCCAAGTCGGGGTTAGCACAGATACGCAGTATTTT
TRBJ2-1,.,.,TRBV20-1,CSARVSGEGEQFF,TGCAGTGCTAGAGTTTCAGGGGAGGGTGAGCAGTTCTTC
TRBJ2-5,TRBD2,.,TRBV20-1,CSARHPRGGSKTQYF,TGCAGTGCTAGACACCCGCGGGGGGGCTCGAAGACCCAGTACTTC
TRBJ2-3,TRBD2,.,TRBV10-1,CASLERRGDTQYF,TGCGCCAGCCTCGAGAGGCGGGGGGATACGCAGTATTTT
TRBJ1-1,.,.,TRBV20-1,CSAREGAWGSVSEAFF,TGCAGTGCTAGAGAGGGGGCCTGGGGGTCGGTCTCTGAAGCTTTCTTT
TRBJ1-1,.,.,TRBV5-1,CASSSLTSDTEAFF,TGCGCCAGCAGTTCCCTGACCAGCGACACTGAAGCTTTCTTT
TRBJ2-5,.,few,TRBV4-1,CASSQVRSGGETQYF,TGCGCCAGCAGCCAGGTCCGTTCGGGCGGGGAGACCCAGTACTTC
TRBJ2-1,TRBD2,few,TRBV5-1,CTSSSGLAGGRNEQFF,TGCACCAGCAGCTCCGGACTAGCGGGGGGGCGGAATGAGCAGTTCTTC
TRBJ2-3,.,.,TRBV15,CATSRVEGSGTDTQYF,TGTGCCACCAGCAGGGTCGAGGGGAGTGGCACAGATACGCAGTATTTT
TRBJ2-1,.,.,TRBV4-1,CASSQVAPYNEQFF,TGCGCCAGCAGCCAAGTAGCTCCCTACAATGAGCAGTTCTTC
TRBJ2-3,TRBD2,.,TRBV20-1,CSARISGTDTQYF,TGCAGTGCTAGAATTAGCGGGACAGATACGCAGTATTTT
TRBJ1-1,.,once,TRBV6-5,CASSYSPTLNTEAFF,TGTGCCAGCAGTTACTCACCGACACTGAACACTGAAGCTTTCTTT
TRBJ1-1,.,few,TRBV5-1,CASSLVRVNTEAFF,TGCGCCAGCAGCTTGGTGAGAGTGAACACTGAAGCTTTCTTT
TRBJ2-3,.,few,TRBV5-6,CASSLVGAASDTQYF,TGTGCCAGCAGCTTGGTAGGCGCGGCGTCAGATACGCAGTATTTT
TRBJ2-1,TRBD2,few,TRBV7-6,CASSLGPSGARGEQFF,TGTGCCAGCAGCTTAGGACCTAGCGGGGCTCGGGGTGAGCAGTTCTTC
TRBJ2-7,.,.,TRBV11-2,CASSTDGGSSYEQYF,TGTGCCAGCAGCACGGACGGGGGAAGCTCCTACGAGCAGTACTTC
TRBJ2-7,.,.,TRBV20-1,CSARAALDRPSSYEQYF,TGCAGTGCTAGAGCCGCCTTGGACAGACCGAGCTCCTACGAGCAGTACTTC
TRBJ2-5,TRBD2,many,TRBV12-3/TRBV12-4,CASSFGRRGEETQYF,TGTGCCAGCAGTTTTGGGCGCCGGGGGGAAGAGACCCAGTACTTC
TRBJ2-1,.,.,TRBV3-1,CASSQDLLLDEQFF,TGTGCCAGCAGCCAAGACCTCTTGCTCGATGAGCAGTTCTTC
TRBJ2-7,TRBD1,.,TRBV6-1,CANSEDRGVIATPYEQYF,TGTGCCAACAGTGAAGACAGGGGGGTAATAGCGACCCCCTACGAGCAGTACTTC
TRBJ2-5,TRBD1,few,TRBV20-1,CSARDSQGAYF,TGCAGTGCTAGAGATTCGCAGGGGGCGTACTTC
TRBJ1-2,.,.,TRBV29-1,CSVPRGVYGYTF,TGCAGCGTGCCGCGGGGGGTCTATGGCTACACCTTC
TRBJ2-7,TRBD2,few,TRBV15,CATRGSGVDEQYF,TGTGCCACCCGAGGGAGCGGGGTTGACGAGCAGTACTTC
TRBJ2-5,.,few,TRBV5-1,CASSLRVRETQYF,TGTGCCAGCAGCCTCCGAGTGAGGGAGACCCAGTACTTC
TRBJ2-1,TRBD1,.,TRBV4-1,CASSRPGTEYNEQFF,TGCGCCAGCAGCCGACCCGGGACAGAGTACAATGAGCAGTTCTTC
TRBJ1-2,.,.,TRBV12-3/TRBV12-4,CASSFVDYGYTF,TGTGCCAGCAGTTTTGTCGACTATGGCTACACCTTC
TRBJ1-2,TRBD1,.,TRBV20-1,CSARAPTGAIYGYTF,TGCAGTGCTAGAGCCCCGACAGGGGCGATATATGGCTACACCTTC
TRBJ2-1,TRBD2,.,TRBV15,CATSGRWTSGGRNEQFF,TGTGCCACCAGCGGACGGTGGACTAGCGGGGGCCGCAATGAGCAGTTCTTC
TRBJ2-3,.,few,TRBV10-3,CAISEGPSGTDTQYF,TGTGCCATCAGTGAGGGTCCCTCGGGCACAGATACGCAGTATTTT
TRBJ2-5,TRBD2,few,TRBV27,CASSLRLAGGPKTQYF,TGTGCCAGCAGTTTAAGACTAGCGGGGGGGCCAAAGACCCAGTACTTC
TRBJ1-2,.,.,TRBV20-1,CSAPGAGPNYGYTF,TGCAGTGCCCCCGGGGCAGGACCTAACTATGGCTACACCTTC
TRBJ2-4,.,few,TRBV4-1,CASSQALTDGAKNIQYF,TGCGCCAGCAGCCAAGCCCTAACAGACGGGGCCAAAAACATTCAGTACTTC
TRBJ2-3,TRBD2,few,TRBV7-8,CASSFSGGAVEDTQYF,TGTGCCAGCAGCTTTAGCGGGGGGGCAGTAGAAGATACGCAGTATTTT
TRBJ2-1,.,.,TRBV7-7,CASSLGLEDEQFF,TGTGCTAGCAGCTTAGGGCTAGAGGATGAGCAGTTCTTC
TRBJ2-5,.,.,TRBV7-3,CASSLNSRETQYF,TGTGCCAGCAGCTTAAATAGCCGGGAGACCCAGTACTTC
TRBJ2-1,.,.,TRBV6-1,CASSVKWEQFF,TGTGCCAGCAGTGTTAAATGGGAGCAGTTCTTC
TRBJ2-3,TRBD2,few,TRBV6-2/TRBV6-3,CASSSAGGPDTQYF,TGTGCCAGCAGTTCCGCGGGGGGGCCAGATACGCAGTATTTT
TRBJ2-2,.,.,TRBV6-1,CASSEAGRGSANTGELFF,TGTGCCAGCAGTGAAGCGGGCAGGGGATCCGCGAACACCGGGGAGCTGTTTTTT
TRBJ2-7,.,.,TRBV3-1,CTSSHISLEQYF,TGTACCAGCAGCCACATCAGCCTCGAGCAGTACTTC
TRBJ1-4,TRBD1,.,TRBV20-1,CSAQGGGTNEKLFF,TGCAGTGCCCAAGGGGGCGGAACAAATGAAAAACTGTTTTTT